This TCR beta chain originates from a study of CD8 T cells in ankylosing spondylitis (TCRdb year 2017). Background on the whole study: To find TCR variants linked to disease, the study profiled T cell receptor beta repertoires in ankylosing spondylitis patients and healthy donors. The full study cohort comprised 20 to 25 ankylosing spondylitis patients and 110 or so healthy donors. Peripheral blood was sampled, and synovial fluid was additionally collected from ankylosing spondylitis patients.

In its sample, this clonotype was seen a few times. This clone's antigen is unknown. No base qualities exist here, and no much larger clone lies one base off it. The reads were generated on an Illumina HiSeq 2500. Quantitative 5'-RACE with molecular barcodes was used to prepare TCR beta libraries. In the authors' own workflow: Disease-linked TCR variants were identified with a new computational method built on a probabilistic model of VDJ rearrangement. TCRdb redid the processing of the public reads, applying fastp at Q25 and MiXCR, and retained in-frame beta chains. Under each unique CDR3 protein, matching rows form one entry showing the most common genes and DNA. The V and J calls here are based on TCRdb, not the publication. The sample records 200,000 to 250,000 distinct CDR3 sequences, approximately 10% of which are singletons. About a fifth of the sample belongs to the ten largest clones. Study-level results and caveats: The disease-linked clones were reported as significantly enriched in matched synovial fluid samples from ankylosing spondylitis patients. A TCR beta motif made up of several highly homologous amino acid variants appeared to be characteristic of blood from ankylosing spondylitis patients. Some TCR beta motif variants had previously been reported in synovial fluid and blood of reactive arthritis patients, which suggested common disease-initiation mechanisms. The disease-linked clones had a CD8+ phenotype and were found at relatively low frequencies in peripheral blood.

The TCR was taken from a male donor with ankylosing spondylitis or in good health (not recorded which). The specimen was blood, either unsorted or a sorted T cell fraction (not recorded which).

The DNA is as follows: TGCGCCAGCAATCCTGGAGGGGGGGGCTACAATGAGCAGTTCTTC. Translation gives CASNPGGGGYNEQFF. The chain uses TRBV5-1 and TRBJ2-1; D gene: possibly TRBD2, on 7 matching bases. Cut back by 6 bases and 3 bases, the V and J ends lie 16 bases apart. From its cysteine to its phenylalanine, the CDR3 spans 15 amino acids. Only CDR3 DNA is held: 45 bases, read in frame from base 1. The germline V gene encodes CDR1 SGHRS and CDR2 YFSETQ.